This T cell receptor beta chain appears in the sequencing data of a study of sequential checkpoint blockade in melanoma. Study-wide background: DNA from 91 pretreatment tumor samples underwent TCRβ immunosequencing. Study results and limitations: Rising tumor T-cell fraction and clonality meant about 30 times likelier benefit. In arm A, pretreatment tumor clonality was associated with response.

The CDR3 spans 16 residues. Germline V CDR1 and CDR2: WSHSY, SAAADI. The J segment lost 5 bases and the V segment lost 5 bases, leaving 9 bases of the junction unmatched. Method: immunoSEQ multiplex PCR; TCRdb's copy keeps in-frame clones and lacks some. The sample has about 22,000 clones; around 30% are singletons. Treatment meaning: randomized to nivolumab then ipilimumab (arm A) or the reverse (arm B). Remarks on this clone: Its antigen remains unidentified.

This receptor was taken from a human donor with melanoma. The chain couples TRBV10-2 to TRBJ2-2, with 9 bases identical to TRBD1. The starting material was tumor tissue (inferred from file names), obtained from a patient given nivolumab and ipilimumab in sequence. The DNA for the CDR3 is TGCGCCAGCAGTCGCCGGACAGGGGTGGTGACCGGGGAGCTGTTTTTT. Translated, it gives CASSRRTGVVTGELFF.